This is a list of T cell receptor beta chains from one sample in a study of CD8 T cells in Susac syndrome. TCRdb re-called the immunoSEQ multiplex PCR reads through MiXCR, storing one row per CDR3 protein. Of approximately 120,000 distinct CDR3 sequences in the sample, 90% to 95% were seen once. The sequencing input was CD8+ T cells from PBMCs. These receptors all come from a human donor with multiple sclerosis. Each CDR3 is given with its conserved first and last residue. The D gene is left open where the match is weak. Some rows mark clone size as missing; the rest say once, few, many or name a class of expanded clone.

D gene | J gene | clone size | V gene | CDR3 protein | CDR3 DNA
TRBD2 | TRBJ2-7 | . | TRBV5-5 | CASSSHSGGYEQYF | TGTGCCAGCAGCTCACACTCGGGGGGATACGAGCAGTACTTC
. | TRBJ1-5 | . | TRBV7-9 | CASSLVRGSQPQHF | TGTGCCAGCAGCTTAGTCAGGGGTTCGCAGCCCCAGCATTTT
. | TRBJ2-7 | few | TRBV27 | CASSFTISTEQYF | TGTGCCAGCAGTTTTACCATCTCCACAGAGCAGTACTTC
. | TRBJ1-1 | . | TRBV30 | CAWSDPGYSGTEAFF | TGTGCCTGGAGTGACCCAGGGTACTCGGGCACTGAAGCTTTCTTT
. | TRBJ1-6 | . | TRBV7-9 | CASSSPTGGGRESPLHF | TGTGCCAGCAGCTCCCCCACCGGGGGGGGAAGGGAATCACCCCTCCACTTT
TRBD2 | TRBJ2-5 | . | TRBV4-1 | CASSHRSGGDATQYF | TGCGCCAGCAGCCACCGTAGCGGGGGGGATGCGACCCAGTACTTC
. | TRBJ1-1 | . | TRBV19 | CASSIQGPDLNTEAFF | TGTGCCAGTAGTATCCAGGGGCCTGACCTCAACACTGAAGCTTTCTTT
TRBD2 | TRBJ2-2 | . | TRBV5-1 | CASSLGLAGATGELFF | TGCGCCAGCAGCTTGGGACTAGCGGGAGCCACCGGGGAGCTGTTTTTT
. | TRBJ2-1 | . | TRBV20-1 | CSAGRPTQASYNEQFF | TGCAGTGCTGGCCGCCCCACGCAGGCCTCCTACAATGAGCAGTTCTTC
TRBD2 | TRBJ2-1 | . | TRBV27 | CASSLGTSGNGEQFF | TGTGCCAGCAGCTTAGGGACTAGCGGGAATGGTGAGCAGTTCTTC
TRBD1 | TRBJ2-7 | . | TRBV9 | CASSATPGTANEQYF | TGTGCCAGCAGCGCAACTCCAGGGACAGCAAACGAGCAGTACTTC
. | TRBJ2-7 | . | TRBV20-1 | CSVPSGHRAYEQYF | TGCAGTGTTCCCTCCGGACACCGGGCCTACGAGCAGTACTTC
TRBD2 | TRBJ2-3 | . | TRBV29-1 | CSVESAGDRTDTQYF | TGCAGCGTTGAATCAGCGGGGGACCGCACAGATACGCAGTATTTT
TRBD2 | TRBJ2-2 | . | TRBV6-2/TRBV6-3 | CASQFLSGARELFF | TGTGCCAGCCAGTTCCTTAGCGGGGCGCGGGAGCTGTTTTTT
. | TRBJ2-1 | . | TRBV12-3/TRBV12-4 | CASSLPPPGLNEQFF | TGTGCCAGCAGTTTACCGCCCCCTGGGCTCAATGAGCAGTTCTTC
. | TRBJ2-2 | . | TRBV3-1 | CASSPHRVVVNTGELFF | TGTGCCAGCAGCCCCCACAGGGTAGTGGTGAACACCGGGGAGCTGTTTTTT
TRBD1 | TRBJ2-7 | . | TRBV20-1 | CSARSRQGSYEQYF | TGCAGTGCTAGATCTAGACAGGGGTCCTACGAGCAGTACTTC
. | TRBJ2-2 | . | TRBV29-1 | CSVEGHGELFF | TGCAGCGTTGAGGGTCACGGGGAGCTGTTTTTT
TRBD1 | TRBJ1-1 | once | TRBV27 | CASRLNVPGQGSINTEAFF | TGTGCCAGCAGGCTAAACGTCCCGGGACAGGGATCAATAAACACTGAAGCTTTCTTT
TRBD2 | TRBJ2-5 | . | TRBV3-1 | CASSHYGPSGYQETQYF | TGTGCCAGCAGCCATTATGGTCCTAGCGGGTACCAAGAGACCCAGTACTTC
. | TRBJ2-3 | few | TRBV7-9 | CASSQGTDTQYF | TGTGCCAGCAGTCAGGGGACAGATACGCAGTATTTT
TRBD2 | TRBJ2-4 | . | TRBV4-1 | CASSQGAGRGLDKNIQYF | TGCGCCAGCAGCCAAGGGGCGGGTCGGGGACTAGACAAAAACATTCAGTACTTC
. | TRBJ1-5 | . | TRBV3-1 | CASSQDRGRNQPQHF | TGTGCCAGCAGCCAAGACAGGGGACGCAATCAGCCCCAGCATTTT
. | TRBJ2-2 | . | TRBV13 | CASSLVAGTNTGELFF | TGTGCCAGCAGCTTAGTTGCAGGCACGAACACCGGGGAGCTGTTTTTT
. | TRBJ2-1 | . | TRBV5-1 | CASSLQGSTSSYNEQFF | TGCGCCAGCAGCTTGCAGGGATCTACGAGCTCCTACAATGAGCAGTTCTTC
TRBD2 | TRBJ2-3 | . | TRBV9 | CASSAGLASSTDTQYF | TGTGCCAGCAGCGCCGGACTAGCCTCTAGCACAGATACGCAGTATTTT
. | TRBJ2-3 | . | TRBV9 | CASSVDSWDTQYF | TGTGCCAGCAGCGTAGATTCTTGGGATACGCAGTATTTT